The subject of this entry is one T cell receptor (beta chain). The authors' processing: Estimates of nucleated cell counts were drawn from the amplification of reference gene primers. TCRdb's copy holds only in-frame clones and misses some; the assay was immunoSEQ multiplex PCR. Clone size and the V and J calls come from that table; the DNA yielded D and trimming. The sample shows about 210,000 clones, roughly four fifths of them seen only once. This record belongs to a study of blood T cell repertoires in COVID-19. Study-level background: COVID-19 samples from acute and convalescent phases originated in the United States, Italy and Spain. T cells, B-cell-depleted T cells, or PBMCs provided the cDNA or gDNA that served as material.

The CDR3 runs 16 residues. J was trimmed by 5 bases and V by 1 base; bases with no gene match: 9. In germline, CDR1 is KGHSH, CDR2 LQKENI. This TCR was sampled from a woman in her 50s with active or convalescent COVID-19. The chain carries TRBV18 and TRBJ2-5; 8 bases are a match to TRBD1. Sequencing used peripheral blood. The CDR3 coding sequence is TGTGCCAGCTCACCACTCCCAGGGGGCTCGCAGGAGACCCAGTACTTC. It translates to CASSPLPGGSQETQYF. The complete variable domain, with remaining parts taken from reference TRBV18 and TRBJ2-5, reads NAGVMQNPRHLVRRRGQEARLRCSPMKGHSHVYWYRQLPEEGLKFMVYLQKENIIDESGMPKERFSAEFPKEGPSILRIQQVVRGDSAAYFCASSPLPGGSQETQYFGPGTRLLVL.